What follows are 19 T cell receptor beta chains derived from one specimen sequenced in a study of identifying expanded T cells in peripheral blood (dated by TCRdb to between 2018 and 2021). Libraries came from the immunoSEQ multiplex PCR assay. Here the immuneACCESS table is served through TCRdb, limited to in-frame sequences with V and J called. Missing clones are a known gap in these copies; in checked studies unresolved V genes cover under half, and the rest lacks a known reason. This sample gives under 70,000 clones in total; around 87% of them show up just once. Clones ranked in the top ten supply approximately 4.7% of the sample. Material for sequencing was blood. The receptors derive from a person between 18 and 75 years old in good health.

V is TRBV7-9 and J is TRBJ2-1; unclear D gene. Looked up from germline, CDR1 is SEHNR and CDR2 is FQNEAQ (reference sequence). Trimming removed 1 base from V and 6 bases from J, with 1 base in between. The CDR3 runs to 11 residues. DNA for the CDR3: TGTGCCAGCAGCTTAGGCAATGAGCAGTTCTTC. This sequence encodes CASSLGNEQFF.

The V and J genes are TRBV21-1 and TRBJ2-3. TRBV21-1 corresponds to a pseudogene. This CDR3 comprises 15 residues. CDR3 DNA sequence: TGTGCCAGCAGCCGGGCGCGATCGGGCCCAGATACGCAGTATTTT. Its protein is CASSRARSGPDTQYF.

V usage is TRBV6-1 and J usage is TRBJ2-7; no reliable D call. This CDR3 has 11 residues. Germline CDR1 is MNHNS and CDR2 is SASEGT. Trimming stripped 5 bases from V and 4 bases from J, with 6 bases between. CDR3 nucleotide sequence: TGTGCCAGCAGTCTTGGATACGAGCAGTACTTC. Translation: CASSLGYEQYF.

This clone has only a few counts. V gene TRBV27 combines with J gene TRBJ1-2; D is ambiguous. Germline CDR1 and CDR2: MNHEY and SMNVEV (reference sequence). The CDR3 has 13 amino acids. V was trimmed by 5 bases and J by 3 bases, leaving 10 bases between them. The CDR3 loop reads CASSLIGHYGYTF. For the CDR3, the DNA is TGTGCCAGCAGTCTTATCGGACACTATGGCTACACCTTC.

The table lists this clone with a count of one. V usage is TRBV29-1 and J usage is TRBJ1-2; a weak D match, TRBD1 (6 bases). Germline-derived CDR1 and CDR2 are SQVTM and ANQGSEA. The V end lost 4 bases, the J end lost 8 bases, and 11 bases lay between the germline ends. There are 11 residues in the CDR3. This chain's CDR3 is CSVAVGGGYTF. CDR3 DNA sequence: TGCAGCGTTGCGGTAGGGGGGGGCTACACCTTC.

The CDR3, as DNA: TGTGCCAGCAGCTTACGGGCTACAACCGAGCAGTTCTTC. It translates to CASSLRATTEQFF. The J gene is TRBJ2-1, the V gene TRBV7-2; D uncertain. The CDR3 extends over 13 amino acids. The V gene lost 2 bases and the J gene lost 10 bases, with 12 bases spanning the gap. Germline CDR1 reads SGHTA; CDR2 reads FQGNSA.

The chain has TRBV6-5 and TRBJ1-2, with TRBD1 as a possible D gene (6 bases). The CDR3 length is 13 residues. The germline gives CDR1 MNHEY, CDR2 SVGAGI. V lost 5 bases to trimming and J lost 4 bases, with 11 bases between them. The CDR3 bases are TGTGCCAGCAGTAAGACAGGTGTCTATGGCTACACCTTC. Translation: CASSKTGVYGYTF.

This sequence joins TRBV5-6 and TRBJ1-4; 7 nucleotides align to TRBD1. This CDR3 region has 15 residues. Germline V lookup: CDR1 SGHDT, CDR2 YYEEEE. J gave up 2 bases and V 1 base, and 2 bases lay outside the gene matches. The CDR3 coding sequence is TGTGCCAGCAGCTTGAGGACAGGTACTAATGAAAAACTGTTTTTT. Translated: CASSLRTGTNEKLFF.

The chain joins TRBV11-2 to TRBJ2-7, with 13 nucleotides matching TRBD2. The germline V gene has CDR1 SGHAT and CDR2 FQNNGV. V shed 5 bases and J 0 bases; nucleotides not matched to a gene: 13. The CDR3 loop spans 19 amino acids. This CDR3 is CASSPKPGLAGAFSYEQYF. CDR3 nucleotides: TGTGCCAGCAGCCCAAAACCCGGACTAGCGGGAGCTTTCTCCTACGAGCAGTACTTC.

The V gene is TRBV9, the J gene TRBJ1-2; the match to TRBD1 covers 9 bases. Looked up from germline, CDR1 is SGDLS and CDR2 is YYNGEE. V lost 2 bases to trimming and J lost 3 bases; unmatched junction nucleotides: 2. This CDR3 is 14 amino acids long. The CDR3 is CASSVGQGDYGYTF. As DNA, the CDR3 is TGTGCCAGCAGCGTGGGACAGGGTGACTATGGCTACACCTTC.

This chain's CDR3 is CATGTGSAFF. The CDR3 DNA reads as TGTGCCACCGGGACAGGGAGCGCTTTCTTT. The chain has TRBV19 and TRBJ1-1; 9 bases match TRBD1. CDR3 size: 10 residues. Per the germline V gene, CDR1 is LNHDA and CDR2 is SQIVND (reference sequence). V lost 10 bases and J lost 11; bases outside the gene matches: 5.

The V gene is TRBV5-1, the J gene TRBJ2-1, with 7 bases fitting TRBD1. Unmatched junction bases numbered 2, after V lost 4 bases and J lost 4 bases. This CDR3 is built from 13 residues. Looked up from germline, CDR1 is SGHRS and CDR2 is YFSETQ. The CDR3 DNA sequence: TGCGCCAGCAGCACGGGACAGTACAATGAGCAGTTCTTC. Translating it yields CASSTGQYNEQFF. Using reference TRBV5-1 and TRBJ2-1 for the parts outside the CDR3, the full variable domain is KAGVTQTPRYLIKTRGQQVTLSCSPISGHRSVSWYQQTPGQGLQFLFEYFSETQRNKGNFPGRFSGRQFSNSRSEMNVSTLELGDSALYLCASSTGQYNEQFFGPGTRLTVL.

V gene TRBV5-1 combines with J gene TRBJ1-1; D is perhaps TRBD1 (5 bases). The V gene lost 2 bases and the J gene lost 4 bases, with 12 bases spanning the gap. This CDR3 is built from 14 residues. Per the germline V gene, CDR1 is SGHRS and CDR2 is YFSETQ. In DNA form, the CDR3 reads TGCGCCAGCAGCTTCTCGGGGGAGGGCACTGAAGCTTTCTTT. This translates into CASSFSGEGTEAFF.

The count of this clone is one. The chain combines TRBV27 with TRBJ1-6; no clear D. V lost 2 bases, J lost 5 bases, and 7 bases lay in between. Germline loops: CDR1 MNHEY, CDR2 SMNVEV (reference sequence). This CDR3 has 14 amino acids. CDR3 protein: CASSLRGNNSPLHF. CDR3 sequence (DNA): TGTGCCAGCAGTTTAAGAGGAAATAATTCACCCCTCCACTTT.

The CDR3 sequence: CAWRDLTDTQYF. DNA of the CDR3: TGTGCCTGGAGGGACTTAACAGATACGCAGTATTTT. J is TRBJ2-3 and V is TRBV30, with a tentative D call TRBD2 (5 bases). Trimming removed 3 bases from V and 3 bases from J, with 7 bases in between. Germline V gene data show CDR1 as GTSNPN and CDR2 as SVGIG (reference sequence). This CDR3 comprises 12 residues.

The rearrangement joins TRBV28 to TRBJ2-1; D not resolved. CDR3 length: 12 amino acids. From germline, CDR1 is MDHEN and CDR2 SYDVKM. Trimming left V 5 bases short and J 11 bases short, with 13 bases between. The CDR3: CASSPPLGKQFF. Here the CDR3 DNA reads TGTGCCAGCAGTCCCCCCCTCGGCAAGCAGTTCTTC.

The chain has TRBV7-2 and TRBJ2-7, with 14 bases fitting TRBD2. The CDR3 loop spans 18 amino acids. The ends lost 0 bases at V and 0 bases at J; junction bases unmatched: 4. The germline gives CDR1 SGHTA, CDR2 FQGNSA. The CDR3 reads CASSLASGTSGGSYEQYF. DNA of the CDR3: TGTGCCAGCAGCTTAGCTTCCGGGACTAGCGGGGGCTCCTACGAGCAGTACTTC.

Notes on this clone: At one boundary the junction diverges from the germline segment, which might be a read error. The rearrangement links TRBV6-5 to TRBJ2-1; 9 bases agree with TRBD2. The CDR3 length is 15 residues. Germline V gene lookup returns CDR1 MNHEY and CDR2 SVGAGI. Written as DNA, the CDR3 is TGTGCCGGCAGTTACGATGGCGGGGGGGCCGATGAGCAGTTCTTC. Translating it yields CAGSYDGGGADEQFF.

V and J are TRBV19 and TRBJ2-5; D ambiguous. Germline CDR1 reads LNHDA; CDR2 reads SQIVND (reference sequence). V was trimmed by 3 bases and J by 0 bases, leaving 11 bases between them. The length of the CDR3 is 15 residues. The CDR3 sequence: CASSISNMYQETQYF. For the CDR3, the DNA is TGTGCCAGTAGTATTTCAAATATGTACCAAGAGACCCAGTACTTC.